This T cell receptor beta chain was captured in a study of CD8+CD57+ T cells in acquired aplastic anemia. Overall study: Across the sorted CD4+ and CD8+ cells, DNA amounts averaged about 3 ug. For CD4+ cells, healthy donors had an average of about 10 million reads.

The CDR3 length is 14 residues. The V gene's germline CDR1 is LGHDT and CDR2 YNNKEL (reference sequence). Trimming shortened V by 2 bases and J by 0 bases, and 7 bases separated the two germline ends. Findings and caveats of the study: About 29 shared CD8+ CDR3s appeared highly expressed within patients' immunodominant clones. Patients and controls were not found to differ significantly in CD8+ Simpson's diversity.

This clonotype has more than one count but fewer than ten. Its matching antigen is unknown. Genomic DNA templated the TCR beta VDJ and CDR3 profiling. From the reads, TCRdb called clonotypes with MiXCR, one entry per CDR3 protein. The sample shows more than 100,000 distinct CDR3 sequences, about 48% of them seen only once. The chain joins TRBV3-1 to TRBJ1-1; D remains ambiguous. Sample: sorted CD4+, CD8+, or CD8+CD57+ T cells (not recorded which) from PBMCs. This receptor was taken from a human donor in good health, serving as a control. The CDR3 reads CASSQRDLNTEAFF. The CDR3 nucleotides read TGTGCCAGCAGCCAACGGGATTTGAACACTGAAGCTTTCTTT.